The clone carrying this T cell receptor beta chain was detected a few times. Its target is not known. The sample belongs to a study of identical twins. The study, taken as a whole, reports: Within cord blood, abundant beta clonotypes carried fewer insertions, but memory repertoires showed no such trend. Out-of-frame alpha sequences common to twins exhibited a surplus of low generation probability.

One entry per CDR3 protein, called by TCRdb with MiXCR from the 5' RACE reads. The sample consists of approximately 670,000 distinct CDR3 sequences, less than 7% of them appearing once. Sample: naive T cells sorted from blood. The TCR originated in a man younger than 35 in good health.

CDR3 amino acids: CASRLANQETQYF. CDR3 coding DNA: TGTGCCAGCAGACTAGCGAACCAAGAGACCCAGTACTTC. The V and J genes are TRBV7-9 and TRBJ2-5, with 7 nucleotides matching TRBD2. The CDR3 totals 13 residues. The V and J ends lost 6 bases and 0 bases, in that order; junction bases with no gene match: 1. Germline assignment: CDR1 SEHNR and CDR2 FQNEAQ (reference sequence). Together with reference TRBV7-9 and TRBJ2-5, the CDR3 gives the full variable domain: DTGVSQNPRHKITKRGQNVTFRCDPISEHNRLYWYRQTLGQGPEFLTYFQNEAQLEKSRLLSDRFSAERPKGSFSTLEIQRTEQGDSAMYLCASRLANQETQYFGPGTRLLVL.